Given below is one TCR beta chain in context. The data originate from a study of blood T cell repertoires in COVID-19. Clones were sequenced by immunoSEQ multiplex PCR, and TCRdb holds only the in-frame ones, with some missing. The sample contains some 150,000 clones, around four fifths of which appear only once. Enrollment of patients from Seattle took place during active infection, with longitudinal follow-up. With 0 bases removed from V and 5 bases from J, the gap between germline ends came to 8 bases. CDR1 is MDHEN and CDR2 is SYDVKM in the germline V gene. This CDR3 has 14 residues. The receptor comes from a woman between 65 and 79 years old with COVID-19, enrolled during active disease. The chain employs TRBV28 and TRBJ2-4; D is undetermined. Sequenced: peripheral blood. CDR3 loop: CASSLWSAQNIQYF. In DNA form, the CDR3 reads TGTGCCAGCAGTTTATGGAGTGCCCAAAACATTCAGTACTTC.